The 26 T cell receptor beta chains below all came from one sample that was sequenced in a study of T-cell reconstitution after alpha-beta-depleted transplantation in children. TCRbeta library construction was performed incorporating unique molecular identifiers. TCRdb re-derived calls from the PCR reads in MiXCR, one entry per CDR3 protein. Of more than 400,000 distinct CDR3 sequences listed, 43% are singletons. The starting material was PBMCs, obtained before TCRalphabeta/CD19-depleted stem cell transplant. The source is a girl aged 2-10 years with aplastic anemia, due to receive a stem cell transplant.

This chain uses TRBV7-2 with TRBJ2-7; D remains unclear. Germline V gene lookup returns CDR1 SGHTA and CDR2 FQGNSA. The CDR3 extends over 14 amino acids. Deletions cut 4 bases from V and 6 bases from J, with 16 bases between. The DNA for the CDR3 is TGTGCCAGCAGCTCCACCACAGCCTGGGGCGAGCAGTACTTC. Its protein product is CASSSTTAWGEQYF.

This clonotype has a count of ten or more. The gene calls are TRBV20-1 and TRBJ2-5; the match to TRBD2 covers 12 bases. Germline values: CDR1 DFQATT, CDR2 SNEGSKA (reference sequence). The CDR3 has 18 residues. V shed 0 bases, J shed 4 bases, and the junction held 12 bases outside the gene matches. CDR3 amino acids: CSARDLAGGPGLGETQYF. The DNA for the CDR3 is TGCAGTGCTAGAGATCTAGCGGGAGGGCCGGGACTTGGAGAGACCCAGTACTTC.

This clonotype showed up many times. The chain carries TRBV12-3 or TRBV12-4 and TRBJ1-1; D unclear. CDR3 length equals 17 residues. V was cut by 3 bases and J by 0 bases, with 17 bases left in between. The CDR3, as DNA: TGTGCCAGCAGTTTCCGTGTTGAGGTCGACGTGAACACTGAAGCTTTCTTT. This gives the protein CASSFRVEVDVNTEAFF.

CDR3 nucleotide sequence: TGTGCCAGCAGCTTACAGGGGGCCGGCAATCAGCCCCAGCATTTT. It encodes CASSLQGAGNQPQHF. This chain joins TRBV7-8 and TRBJ1-5; 8 positions match TRBD1. From germline, CDR1 is SGHVS and CDR2 FQNEAQ. After removal of 2 bases from V and 2 bases from J, the junction contained 2 bases not matched to a gene. The CDR3 runs 15 residues.

This clonotype has only one observation. The gene calls are TRBV20-1 and TRBJ2-7, with D tentatively TRBD2 (6 bases). The CDR3 contains 15 residues. Germline V gives CDR1 DFQATT, CDR2 SNEGSKA (reference sequence). The V and J ends lost 5 bases and 1 base respectively, with 18 bases between them. The CDR3 is CSAEAPRDFSYEQYF. The CDR3, as DNA: TGCAGTGCTGAGGCCCCGCGGGACTTTTCCTACGAGCAGTACTTC.

This clonotype was observed a handful of times. V and J are TRBV5-8 and TRBJ2-5; D call uncertain. The CDR3 has 14 residues. Deletions cut 0 bases from V and 4 bases from J, with 10 bases between. Germline V CDR1 and CDR2: SGHTS, YDEGEE. For the CDR3, the DNA is TGTGCCAGCAGCTTGGGGCCCGGAAGAGAGACCCAGTACTTC. It codes for CASSLGPGRETQYF. The full variable domain, rest sourced from reference TRBV5-8 and TRBJ2-5, is EAGVTQSPTHLIKTRGQQATLRCSPISGHTSVYWYQQALGLGLQFLLWYDEGEERNRGNFPPRFSGRQFPNYSSELNVNALELEDSALYLCASSLGPGRETQYFGPGTRLLVL.

This chain joins TRBV28 and TRBJ2-7; 9 bases match TRBD1. V lost 7 bases, J lost 5 bases, and 6 bases stayed unmatched. CDR3 length equals 13 residues. Germline V gene lookup returns CDR1 MDHEN and CDR2 SYDVKM. The chain's CDR3 is CASNKQGAHEQYF. The CDR3 coding sequence is TGTGCCAGCAACAAACAGGGGGCCCACGAGCAGTACTTC. The whole variable domain, filled in from reference TRBV28 and TRBJ2-7, reads DVKVTQSSRYLVKRTGEKVFLECVQDMDHENMFWYRQDPGLGLRLIYFSYDVKMKEKGDIPEGYSVSREKKERFSLILESASTNQTSMYLCASNKQGAHEQYFGPGTRLTVT.

Note on this clonotype: Since a much larger clone is just one base distant, this may be a read error. In DNA form, the CDR3 reads TGTGCCAGCAGCCCCTGGGGACGGATGAACACTGAAGCTTTCTTT. Its protein product is CASSPWGRMNTEAFF. This chain uses TRBV7-2 with TRBJ1-1, with D perhaps TRBD1 (5 bases). CDR1 SGHTA and CDR2 FQGNSA come from the germline V gene. This CDR3 comprises 15 residues. Trimming pared 5 bases from V and 0 bases from J, leaving 13 bases between. Full variable domain (outside the CDR3, taken from reference TRBV7-2 and TRBJ1-1): GAGVSQSPSNKVTEKGKDVELRCDPISGHTALYWYRQSLGQGLEFLIYFQGNSAPDKSGLPSDRFSAERTGGSVSTLTIQRTQQEDSAVYLCASSPWGRMNTEAFFGQGTRLTVV.

Many counts were recorded for this clonotype. The CDR3 bases are TGTGCCAGCAGCGTCCAGGGGGACACACCCAGGCATTTT. This translates into CASSVQGDTPRHF. J is TRBJ1-5 and V is TRBV12-3 or TRBV12-4, with TRBD1 matching over 7 bases. Losses at the gene ends were 6 bases for V and 15 bases for J; bases not matched to a gene: 14. This CDR3 comprises 13 residues.

V usage is TRBV20-1 and J usage is TRBJ2-4, with 14 bases lining up with TRBD2. This CDR3 has 13 amino acids. V trimming: 4 bases; J trimming: 8 bases; junction bases outside the gene matches: 1. Germline assignment: CDR1 DFQATT and CDR2 SNEGSKA (reference sequence). The CDR3 bases are TGCAGTGCTAAGACTAGCGGGAGGGACATTCAGTACTTC. Translating it yields CSAKTSGRDIQYF.

The chain is built from TRBV7-2 and TRBJ2-7, with a weak D call TRBD1 (7 bases). V was pared by 5 bases and J by 3 bases, with 20 bases between. This CDR3 is 16 amino acids long. Germline-derived CDR1 and CDR2 are SGHTA and FQGNSA. CDR3 sequence (DNA): TGTGCCAGCAGCCCAGGGGGTAGCGGAAGCTTCTACGAGCAGTACTTC. This encodes CASSPGGSGSFYEQYF. Filled out from reference TRBV7-2 and TRBJ2-7, the complete variable domain reads GAGVSQSPSNKVTEKGKDVELRCDPISGHTALYWYRQSLGQGLEFLIYFQGNSAPDKSGLPSDRFSAERTGGSVSTLTIQRTQQEDSAVYLCASSPGGSGSFYEQYFGPGTRLTVT.

There are a few counts of this clonotype. The genes are TRBV29-1 and TRBJ2-1; the D gene is possibly TRBD1 (6 bases). CDR3 length: 13 amino acids. The V gene lost 7 bases and the J gene lost 7 bases, with 17 bases spanning the gap. Germline assignment: CDR1 SQVTM and CDR2 ANQGSEA. CDR3 amino acids: CSAVEGTPNEQFF. The CDR3 bases are TGCAGCGCTGTAGAGGGGACACCAAATGAGCAGTTCTTC.

As to this clonotype: The germline gene is not matched at one end of the junction; a read error may be the cause. The chain has TRBV5-1 and TRBJ2-7; the match to TRBD1 covers 8 bases. From germline, CDR1 is SGHRS and CDR2 YFSETQ. This CDR3 is built from 13 residues. CDR3 protein: CASSLGQDYEQYF. The CDR3 DNA follows: TGTGCCAGCAGCTTGGGACAGGATTACGAGCAGTACTTC.

The V gene is TRBV15, the J gene TRBJ1-2; 10 bases agree with TRBD1. This CDR3 is built from 15 residues. From germline, CDR1 is LNHNV and CDR2 YYDKDF (reference sequence). V shed 5 bases, J shed 5 bases, and the junction held 8 bases outside the gene matches. The CDR3 DNA sequence: TGTGCCACCAGCCGGGACAGGGGCGGGCGGTATGGCTACACCTTC. It codes for CATSRDRGGRYGYTF.

There are a few counts of this clonotype. V and J are TRBV20-1 and TRBJ2-3; perhaps D is TRBD1 or TRBD2 (5 bases each). The CDR3 contains 15 residues. From germline, CDR1 is DFQATT and CDR2 SNEGSKA (reference sequence). The V end lost 2 bases, the J end lost 4 bases, and 16 bases lay between the germline ends. The CDR3 region has the DNA TGCAGTGCTAGAATAATAACCGGGACGGCAGATACGCAGTATTTT. Protein: CSARIITGTADTQYF.

This rearrangement joins TRBV30 to TRBJ1-4, with D hard to call. The CDR3 loop spans 11 amino acids. Trimming cost V 6 bases and J 7 bases, with 9 bases left between them. In germline, CDR1 is GTSNPN, CDR2 SVGIG (reference sequence). In DNA form, the CDR3 reads TGTGCCTGCCCTCGGGGTGAAAAACTGTTTTTT. It specifies CACPRGEKLFF.

This clonotype has at least ten counts. This sequence joins TRBV7-2 and TRBJ2-3; D gene ambiguous. V was shortened by 5 bases and J by 6 bases, with 15 bases between the two germline ends. This CDR3 region has 14 residues. The germline V gene encodes CDR1 SGHTA and CDR2 FQGNSA. The CDR3 DNA reads as TGTGCCAGCAGCCCGGACCAGGCCCGGGATACGCAGTATTTT. It translates to CASSPDQARDTQYF.

This chain links TRBV20-1 with TRBJ1-1; D unresolved. CDR1 DFQATT and CDR2 SNEGSKA come from the germline V gene (reference sequence). This CDR3 contains 16 residues. The CDR3 region is CLLRRRILLQNTEAFF. For the CDR3, the DNA is TGCCTCCTCAGGAGGCGGATCTTACTTCAGAACACTGAAGCTTTCTTT.

The gene calls are TRBV5-1 and TRBJ1-1; D is unresolved. Per germline, CDR1 SGHRS and CDR2 YFSETQ. CDR3 length: 14 amino acids. V was shortened by 1 base and J by 1 base, with 8 bases between the two germline ends. Here the CDR3 reads CASSLLSENTEAFF. In nucleotides, the CDR3 is TGCGCCAGCAGCTTGCTCTCGGAGAACACTGAAGCTTTCTTT.

Comment on this clonotype: The junction shows a germline mismatch at one end, possibly a read error. J is TRBJ2-6 and V is TRBV11-1; the D gene is possibly TRBD1 (5 bases). The CDR3 consists of 18 residues. CDR1 is SGHAT and CDR2 is FQDESV in the germline V gene (reference sequence). The CDR3 coding sequence is TGTGCCAGCAGCTTAGCGGGCAGACTGCTCTCTGGGGCCTACGTCCTGACTTTC. Translated, it gives CASSLAGRLLSGAYVLTF.

The V and J genes are TRBV29-1 and TRBJ2-5, with D uncertain. CDR1 and CDR2 from the germline V gene are SQVTM and ANQGSEA. The CDR3 is 13 amino acids. Trimming left V 6 bases short and J 4 bases short, with 15 bases between. In DNA, the CDR3 is TGCAGCGTGGCCCAGAGCCCTAGAGAGACCCAGTACTTC. This codes for CSVAQSPRETQYF.

This rearrangement joins TRBV5-1 to TRBJ2-1; perhaps D is TRBD1 or TRBD2 (6 bases each). In germline, CDR1 is SGHRS, CDR2 YFSETQ. Trimming stripped 0 bases from V and 3 bases from J, with 19 bases between. The CDR3 sequence is 18 residues long. The CDR3 DNA reads TGCGCCAGCAGCTTGGCCGGGGGCGTCCCCGGGATCTACAATGAGCAGTTCTTC. This codes for CASSLAGGVPGIYNEQFF.

Ten or more counts support this clonotype. The chain carries TRBV7-9 and TRBJ2-1; D gene uncertain. Germline V gene lookup returns CDR1 SEHNR and CDR2 FQNEAQ (reference sequence). V gave up 5 bases and J gave up 10 bases, with 9 bases separating them. The CDR3 is 11 residues long. The CDR3 DNA reads TGTGCCAGCAGCCGATCAAGGGAGCAGTTCTTC. Amino acids: CASSRSREQFF.

This chain connects TRBV28 to TRBJ2-3, with 9 bases fitting TRBD2. The CDR3 length is 16 residues. The ends lost 5 bases at V and 5 bases at J; junction bases unmatched: 11. From germline, CDR1 is MDHEN and CDR2 SYDVKM. CDR3 sequence reads: CASSRGGGRDGDTQYF. In DNA form, the CDR3 reads TGTGCCAGCAGTAGAGGTGGCGGGAGGGATGGAGATACGCAGTATTTT.

This sequence joins TRBV5-1 and TRBJ2-1; 8 bases are shared with TRBD2. Germline V lookup: CDR1 SGHRS, CDR2 YFSETQ. CDR3 length equals 15 residues. V shed 4 bases and J 2 bases; nucleotides not matched to a gene: 5. The CDR3 loop reads CASSGTSGTYNEQFF. The CDR3 DNA sequence: TGCGCCAGCAGCGGCACTAGCGGCACCTACAATGAGCAGTTCTTC.

V is TRBV28 and J is TRBJ1-6; D gene ambiguous. Germline V gives CDR1 MDHEN, CDR2 SYDVKM. CDR3 length equals 11 residues. The V and J ends lost 5 bases and 12 bases respectively, with 8 bases between them. The CDR3 DNA reads as TGTGCCAGCAGTCGGGGAATACCCCTCCACTTT. Its protein is CASSRGIPLHF.